This T cell receptor beta chain came from a study of sequential checkpoint blockade in melanoma. CDR1 is MNHEY, CDR2 SMNVEV, per germline (reference sequence). The CDR3 extends over 15 amino acids. Trimming removed 0 bases from V and 1 base from J, with 7 bases in between. Clones were read by immunoSEQ multiplex PCR, and TCRdb kept only the in-frame ones, dropping some. The sample includes 35,000 to 45,000 clones, nearly 90% of them seen just once. Treatment reported: randomized to nivolumab then ipilimumab (arm A) or the reverse (arm B). Sorted cells were live CD3+CD8+, lacking CD19 and CD56, from PBMCs.

The material sequenced was CD8+ T cells sorted from blood (inferred from file names), taken from a patient given nivolumab and ipilimumab in sequence. The gene calls are TRBV27 and TRBJ2-1; perhaps TRBD1 as D (5 bases). This clonotype was obtained from a human donor with melanoma. This CDR3 is CASSLSPGSYNEQFF. DNA for the CDR3: TGTGCCAGCAGTTTATCCCCAGGGTCCTACAATGAGCAGTTCTTC.